This T cell receptor beta chain originates from a study of T cells expressing NK-cell markers. For the study at large: Repertoire data for TCR beta were derived from sorted T cells (CD3+CD56+NKG2C+, CD3+CD56+NKG2C- and CD3+CD56-NKG2C+). Sequencing covered eight donors, seven HCMV-seropositive and one seronegative. Findings and limits, study-wide: Dominant NKG2C+ clonotypes were found to form about 1.0-8% of CD8+ T cells in a handful of donors.

Details on this clonotype: Its antigen is currently unknown.

CDR1 and CDR2 from the germline V gene are SGHVS and FQNEAQ. CDR3 length: 16 amino acids. From its re-call of the 5' RACE reads, TCRdb lists each CDR3 protein once, without DNA. In total, the table holds about 460,000 distinct CDR3 sequences. This rearrangement joins TRBV7-8 to TRBJ2-5; TCRdb indicates TRBD1, and absent DNA this call remains unverified. The clonotype originates from a woman between 50 and 59 years old in good health. The sequenced sample consisted of blood T cells: a sorted CD56 or NKG2C T cell subset, CD4+ or CD8+ T cells, or bulk PBMC T cells (not recorded which). The CDR3: CASSLGTAIAQETQYF.